The rows below give T cell receptor beta chains drawn from one sample of a study of regulatory dendritic cells for organ transplantation. Data came from immunoSEQ multiplex PCR; TCRdb stores just in-frame clones and leaves some out. The table has 12,000 or so clones, around 65% seen once; the top ten hold around 18%. The sample taken for sequencing was memory CD8+ T cells from blood. The receptors come from a human donor in good health. The CDR3 runs from the conserved cysteine through the conserved F or W.

V: TRBV7-6; J: TRBJ1-1; CDR3: CASSYGGQGTEAFF
V: TRBV7-3; J: TRBJ2-1; CDR3: CASSFLSQTYNEQFF
V: TRBV6-1; J: TRBJ2-4; CDR3: CASSEEVGGGAKNIQYF
V: TRBV5-6; J: TRBJ1-1; CDR3: CASSGQGTEAFF
V: TRBV9; J: TRBJ1-2; CDR3: CASSVGGTGGGDGYTF
V: TRBV11-3; J: TRBJ2-5; CDR3: CASSDWNQETQYF
V: TRBV7-9; J: TRBJ2-7; CDR3: CASSSVEQYF
V: TRBV5-5; J: TRBJ2-7; CDR3: CASSFLAGGYEQYF
V: TRBV27; J: TRBJ2-1; CDR3: CASSLTEYNEQFF
V: TRBV15; J: TRBJ2-3; CDR3: CATSRDSDTQYF
V: TRBV6-1; J: TRBJ2-6; CDR3: CASSEAGSGANVLTF
V: TRBV6-4; J: TRBJ2-3; CDR3: CASSDGSGGASTQYF
V: TRBV27; J: TRBJ1-2; CDR3: CASSPGQGPNYGYTF
V: TRBV6-1; J: TRBJ2-7; CDR3: CASSETTESAYEQYF
V: TRBV10-2; J: TRBJ2-3; CDR3: CATKRTEAVGTDTQYF
V: TRBV4-3; J: TRBJ2-7; CDR3: CASSQAGGIYEQYF
V: TRBV19; J: TRBJ2-7; CDR3: CATSIRSSYEQYF
V: TRBV7-8; J: TRBJ2-3; CDR3: CASSLGTVRGTPIFPDTQYF
V: TRBV13; J: TRBJ1-1; CDR3: CASSRTEENTEAFF
V: TRBV28; J: TRBJ1-3; CDR3: CASSLGVSGNTIYF
V: TRBV13; J: TRBJ1-4; CDR3: CASSHQGGAVEKLFF
V: TRBV9; J: TRBJ2-7; CDR3: CASSEWDSGIYEQYF
V: TRBV23-1; J: TRBJ1-1; CDR3: CASSQSERNTEAFF
V: TRBV7-3; J: TRBJ2-2; CDR3: CASSPTSGGAFGGELFF
V: TRBV6-4; J: TRBJ1-6; CDR3: CASSDSGTGDSPLHF
V: TRBV6-5; J: TRBJ1-2; CDR3: CASSYGEDRGDGYTF
V: TRBV7-8; J: TRBJ1-2; CDR3: CASSVGTANYGYTF
V: TRBV4-3; J: TRBJ2-3; CDR3: CASSQHSTDTQYF
V: TRBV18; J: TRBJ1-2; CDR3: CASSPPQEGGYTF
V: TRBV9; J: TRBJ2-1; CDR3: CASSVGGGDNEQFF
V: TRBV2; J: TRBJ2-7; CDR3: CASSEYGSEQYF
V: TRBV9; J: TRBJ1-2; CDR3: CASSVFPWDSGLYGYTF
V: TRBV2; J: TRBJ1-6; CDR3: CASSTRQGYNSPLHF
V: TRBV4-2; J: TRBJ2-7; CDR3: CASSQERAGDTYEQYF
V: TRBV5-5; J: TRBJ2-7; CDR3: CASSLGGPGQGRNEQYF
V: TRBV27; J: TRBJ2-7; CDR3: CASSYVAGGHEQYF
V: TRBV6-1; J: TRBJ2-1; CDR3: CASSPLSENEQFF
V: TRBV30; J: TRBJ1-4; CDR3: CAWSLRSWGQNEKLFF
V: TRBV27; J: TRBJ1-1; CDR3: CAQEFEAFF
V: TRBV6-6; J: TRBJ2-1; CDR3: CASSYSGGVGNEQFF
V: TRBV2; J: TRBJ2-4; CDR3: CASSERSTLQYF
V: TRBV5-8; J: TRBJ2-2; CDR3: CASKTKAGELFF